Listed below are T cell receptor beta chains from one sample, sequenced in a study of shared clonotypes between healthy human individuals. TCRdb keeps only in-frame clones here, not all; method: immunoSEQ multiplex PCR. The table records 2 million to 2.5 million clones, 80% to 95% of them present only once. Specimen: naive CD4+ T cells from PBMCs. These receptors all come from a man younger than 30 in good health. Some clones in this sample may be carry-over from other donors' samples. The CDR3 runs from the conserved cysteine through the conserved F or W. A D gene is named only where the DNA matches it firmly. Clone size is stated in some rows and not others, as once, few, many or a class when expanded.

clone_size j_call d_call v_call cdr3_nt cdr3_aa
NA TRBJ2-7 NA TRBV15 TGTGCCACCAGCAGAGATCCAGGGGCCGGGTACGAGCAGTACTTC CATSRDPGAGYEQYF
NA TRBJ2-7 NA TRBV6-5 TGTGCCAGCAGTCCCGGACAGCCCCCGACCTACGAGCAGTACTTC CASSPGQPPTYEQYF
NA TRBJ1-2 NA TRBV11-3 TGTGCCAGCAGCCCGGGCAGGAACTATGGCTACACCTTC CASSPGRNYGYTF
NA TRBJ2-5 NA TRBV28 TGTGCCAGCAGTTCATCTGTGGAGACCCAGTACTTC CASSSSVETQYF
NA TRBJ1-2 TRBD1 TRBV7-2 TGTGCCAGCAGCTTAGCGCCAGCAGGGGGTGGCTACACCTTC CASSLAPAGGGYTF
NA TRBJ2-1 TRBD2 TRBV10-1 TGCGCCAGCAGCACGACTAGCGGGAGAATAAATGAGCAGTTCTTC CASSTTSGRINEQFF
once TRBJ2-4 NA TRBV27 TGTGCCAGCAGTTTACGGGGGTTCGGAAACATTCAGTACTTC CASSLRGFGNIQYF
NA TRBJ2-7 NA TRBV11-2 TGTGCCAGCAGCTTAAGACCCTACGAGCAGTACTTC CASSLRPYEQYF
NA TRBJ1-3 NA TRBV18 TGTGCCAGCTCACCCGCCTTGTTGACAGACCCCTCTGGAAACACCATATATTTT CASSPALLTDPSGNTIYF
NA TRBJ2-5 TRBD2 TRBV18 TGTGCCAGCTCACGACTAGCGGGACAAGAGACCCAGTACTTC CASSRLAGQETQYF
NA TRBJ2-5 NA TRBV7-9 TGTGCCAGCCGCCCAACAGGGGACTCTCAAGAGACCCAGTACTTC CASRPTGDSQETQYF